Below, one TCR beta chain is given with its context. The CDR3 is 12 residues long. Per the germline V gene, CDR1 is GTSNPN and CDR2 is SVGIG (reference sequence). Donors came from a validation cohort of over 100 subjects, distinct from the first 666-subject cohort. The record originates from a study of cytomegalovirus exposure and HLA in healthy donors. Measured with immunoSEQ multiplex PCR; TCRdb has only the in-frame clones, and not every one. The sample shows about 190,000 clones, approximately 85% of them seen only once. The clonotype comes from a woman aged 18-35 years in good health and CMV-seronegative. V usage is TRBV30 and J usage is TRBJ2-7; 9 nucleotides agree with TRBD1. The sequenced material came from PBMCs. CDR3 amino acids: CAWDRDAYEQYF. The CDR3 nucleotides read TGTGCATGGGACAGGGATGCCTACGAGCAGTACTTC.